Sequencing of this TCR beta chain was carried out in a study of blood T cell repertoires in COVID-19. Study as a whole: The cDNA or gDNA used as material had been derived from T cells, B-cell-depleted T cells, or PBMCs.

This clone was detected a few times. CDR1 and CDR2 from the germline V gene are MNHEY and SVGAGI. Unmatched junction bases numbered 8, after V lost 6 bases and J lost 5 bases. This CDR3 comprises 15 residues. Sequencing was performed with immunoSEQ multiplex PCR; in TCRdb, only in-frame clones are kept and a portion is missing. The repertoire holds 160,000 or so clones, with roughly 84% as singletons. Sequencing input: peripheral blood. This TCR was recovered from a woman between 45 and 65 years old with acute or convalescent COVID-19. The chain uses TRBV6-5 and TRBJ2-1; 9 positions agree with TRBD2. The CDR3 DNA sequence: TGTGCCAGCAGCGCCAACCCTAGCGGGGACAATGAGCAGTTCTTC. Protein sequence: CASSANPSGDNEQFF.